The 27 T cell receptor beta chains below all came from one sample that was sequenced in a study of CD8+ T cells in alopecia areata. RNA was isolated and reverse transcribed to cDNA, the sequencing template. This table comes from immunoSEQ multiplex PCR, and its TCRdb copy is limited to in-frame clones, with some not included. The data hold 180,000 or so clones, with roughly 60% observed a single time. The material was CD4+ T cells sorted from blood, obtained at week 0. The receptors were gathered from a human donor with alopecia areata.

This clone occurred a few times. The CDR3: CSARSGLAYEQYF. The CDR3 DNA reads as TGCAGCGCCCGATCCGGCTTGGCCTACGAGCAGTACTTC. V usage is TRBV29-1 and J usage is TRBJ2-7; no clear D gene. CDR1 SQVTM and CDR2 ANQGSEA come from the germline V gene. This CDR3 comprises 13 residues. Trimming took 7 bases from V and 2 from J, leaving 15 bases between them.

V usage is TRBV30 and J usage is TRBJ2-6; the D is unclear. This CDR3 is built from 17 residues. Germline loops: CDR1 GTSNPN, CDR2 SVGIG (reference sequence). Trimming took 0 bases from V and 5 from J, leaving 17 bases between them. For the CDR3, the DNA is TGTGCCTGGAGTGTACGGGCCCTCGTCGATCGGGCCAACGTCCTGACTTTC. This translates into CAWSVRALVDRANVLTF.

As concerns this clone: Other DNA sequences in this sample translate to the same CDR3. This chain connects TRBV29-1 to TRBJ1-1; D possibly corresponds to TRBD1 (6 bases). The germline V gene encodes CDR1 SQVTM and CDR2 ANQGSEA. This CDR3 comprises 13 residues. Trimming pared 4 bases from V and 2 bases from J, leaving 11 bases between. CDR3 protein: CSVAGVLNTEAFF. CDR3 DNA sequence: TGCAGCGTTGCAGGGGTCCTAAACACTGAAGCTTTCTTT.

The rearrangement uses TRBV4-1 and TRBJ2-3; possibly TRBD1 for D (5 bases). The V end was cut by 0 bases, the J end by 1 base, with 8 bases between. The germline gives CDR1 MGHRA, CDR2 YSYEKL. CDR3 size: 15 residues. The CDR3 loop reads CASSQDGRGTDTQYF. The CDR3 nucleotides are TGCGCCAGCAGCCAAGATGGCAGGGGCACAGATACGCAGTATTTT.

This sequence joins TRBV10-3 and TRBJ1-2; D is possibly TRBD1 (5 bases). V was shortened by 4 bases and J by 8 bases, with 11 bases between the two germline ends. The CDR3 loop spans 12 amino acids. The germline gives CDR1 ENHRY, CDR2 SYGVKD. The CDR3 nucleotides read TGTGCCATCAGTGGGACATCTTTAGGCTACACCTTC. Its protein is CAISGTSLGYTF.

The rearrangement links TRBV27 to TRBJ2-5, with no clear D. CDR1 and CDR2 (germline): MNHEY, SMNVEV (reference sequence). The V end was cut by 2 bases, the J end by 1 base, with 5 bases between. The CDR3 totals 13 residues. The CDR3: CASSLMVQETQYF. CDR3 sequence (DNA): TGTGCCAGCAGTTTAATGGTCCAAGAGACCCAGTACTTC.

This clone appeared a single time. This sample includes further DNA sequences coding for the same CDR3. The genes are TRBV7-9 and TRBJ2-7; TRBD1 matches at 8 bases. Germline V gene data show CDR1 as SEHNR and CDR2 as FQNEAQ (reference sequence). With 4 bases clipped from V and 7 bases from J, the junction kept 12 bases outside the gene matches. CDR3 length: 15 amino acids. CDR3 residues: CASSSGQDTTLEQYF. The CDR3 bases are TGTGCCAGCAGCTCGGGACAGGACACTACGTTGGAGCAGTACTTC.

The V call is TRBV6-5, the J call TRBJ2-7; 7 positions agree with TRBD1. This CDR3 has 15 amino acids. After removal of 6 bases from V and 0 bases from J, the junction contained 8 bases not matched to a gene. CDR1 is MNHEY and CDR2 is SVGAGI in the germline V gene. The CDR3 spells CASSPQGTVSYEQYF. The CDR3 nucleotides read TGTGCCAGCAGCCCCCAGGGGACAGTCTCCTACGAGCAGTACTTC.

This clone was seen just once. V gene TRBV30 combines with J gene TRBJ2-4, with unresolved D. Germline-derived CDR1 and CDR2 are GTSNPN and SVGIG (reference sequence). V dropped 0 bases and J dropped 0 bases, with 9 bases sitting between them. The CDR3 has 15 residues. For the CDR3, the DNA is TGTGCCTGGAGTGTAAAAGAGTTAGCCAAAAACATTCAGTACTTC. It encodes CAWSVKELAKNIQYF.

This chain uses TRBV29-1 with TRBJ1-5; D perhaps matches TRBD1 (6 bases). V lost 6 bases and J lost 2, with 14 bases in between. Germline CDR1 reads SQVTM; CDR2 reads ANQGSEA. The length of the CDR3 is 14 residues. The CDR3 nucleotides read TGCAGCGTGTCGACAGGCGGAGGCAATCAGCCCCAGCATTTT. Amino acids: CSVSTGGGNQPQHF.

This clone has just a few counts. This chain links TRBV29-1 with TRBJ2-5; tentatively, D is TRBD1 (6 bases). This CDR3 comprises 14 residues. V was trimmed by 1 base and J by 2 bases, leaving 11 bases between them. Per germline, CDR1 SQVTM and CDR2 ANQGSEA. This chain's CDR3 is CSVEGRGGQETQYF. The CDR3 coding sequence is TGCAGCGTTGAAGGTAGAGGGGGACAAGAGACCCAGTACTTC.

CDR3 coding DNA: TGTGCCAGCAGGGATTTTGGCTACACCTTC. This codes for CASRDFGYTF. The V and J genes are TRBV2 and TRBJ1-2; the D is unclear. The V end lost 6 bases, the J end lost 7 bases, and 6 bases lay between the germline ends. CDR3 size: 10 residues. CDR1 SNHLY and CDR2 FYNNEI come from the germline V gene.

This clone was observed once. V and J are TRBV10-2 and TRBJ1-2, with 8 bases identical to TRBD1. Unmatched junction bases numbered 9, after V lost 7 bases and J lost 8 bases. The CDR3 contains 13 residues. CDR1 is WSHSY and CDR2 is SAAADI in the germline V gene. The CDR3, as DNA: TGCGCCAGCACCCCCCCGACAGGGGTGGGCTACACCTTC. It translates to CASTPPTGVGYTF.

This clone was observed a single time. J is TRBJ1-1 and V is TRBV19; D remains unclear. Looked up from germline, CDR1 is LNHDA and CDR2 is SQIVND (reference sequence). V shed 8 bases and J shed 0 bases, with 16 bases lying between them. The CDR3 has 15 residues. The CDR3 loop is CASGPAAGMNTEAFF. Here the CDR3 DNA reads TGTGCCAGTGGCCCTGCGGCGGGCATGAACACTGAAGCTTTCTTT.

V usage is TRBV27 and J usage is TRBJ1-2; 12 nucleotides agree with TRBD1. The V gene end was trimmed by 9 bases and the J gene end by 7 bases; junction bases not matched to a gene: 18. Germline-derived CDR1 and CDR2 are MNHEY and SMNVEV (reference sequence). The CDR3 loop spans 17 amino acids. In DNA, the CDR3 is TGTGCCAGAAGAACGGGACAGGGGGCGATTTGTCACCGTGGCTACACCTTC. Translating it yields CARRTGQGAICHRGYTF.

This clone was counted a few times. This rearrangement joins TRBV20-1 to TRBJ2-7; D perhaps matches TRBD2 (5 bases). CDR1 DFQATT and CDR2 SNEGSKA come from the germline V gene (reference sequence). Between the trimmed V and J ends, which lost 6 bases and 4 bases, there was a span of 10 bases. The CDR3 runs 11 residues. CDR3 coding DNA: TGCAGTGCCGTTAGAGGGTACGAGCAGTACTTC. Its translation: CSAVRGYEQYF.

The chain employs TRBV25-1 and TRBJ1-4, with 7 bases lining up with TRBD1. The length of the CDR3 is 12 residues. V was clipped by 1 base and J by 13 bases; unmatched bases: 3. The V gene's germline CDR1 is MGHDK and CDR2 SYGVNS. CDR3 DNA: TGTGCCAGCAGTGAATGGACAGGTCGACTGTTTTTT. This sequence encodes CASSEWTGRLFF.

This clone has just one count. The CDR3 DNA reads as TGTGCCAGCTCACCCCGTCTGGGTGAAGCTTTCTTT. Translated, it gives CASSPRLGEAFF. This chain uses TRBV18 with TRBJ1-1, with D unresolved. With 3 bases removed from V and 7 bases from J, the gap between germline ends came to 9 bases. CDR3 length: 12 amino acids. Per the germline V gene, CDR1 is KGHSH and CDR2 is LQKENI.

This chain connects TRBV7-9 to TRBJ1-2, with D possibly being TRBD1 (5 bases). Trimming cost V 5 bases and J 8 bases, with 21 bases left between them. CDR3 length: 15 amino acids. The germline CDR1 and CDR2 sequences are SEHNR and FQNEAQ (reference sequence). The CDR3 protein is CASSPRQGGLEGYTF. CDR3 bases: TGTGCCAGCAGCCCCCGCCAGGGAGGGCTCGAAGGCTACACCTTC.

The chain combines TRBV5-1 with TRBJ2-3, with a possible D match to TRBD2 (6 bases). V lost 2 bases and J lost 0, with 10 bases in between. Germline values: CDR1 SGHRS, CDR2 YFSETQ. The CDR3 extends over 15 amino acids. In DNA form, the CDR3 reads TGCGCCAGCAGCTTAGACGGGGGAAGCACAGATACGCAGTATTTT. This sequence encodes CASSLDGGSTDTQYF.

This clone was recorded only once. The chain recombines TRBV5-4 with TRBJ1-2; tentative D call: TRBD1 (5 bases). The CDR3 runs 13 residues. Germline V gene sequence: CDR1 SGHNT, CDR2 YYREEE (reference sequence). Trimming left V 1 base short and J 6 bases short, with 10 bases between. The CDR3 nucleotides read TGTGCCAGCAGCTTGCAAGGAGGGGATGGCTACACCTTC. It translates to CASSLQGGDGYTF.

This clone was recorded a few times. The chain carries TRBV29-1 and TRBJ2-3; TRBD1 aligns across 7 bases. V dropped 4 bases and J dropped 4; count of bases not matched to a gene: 8. This CDR3 contains 14 residues. Germline-derived CDR1 and CDR2 are SQVTM and ANQGSEA. The CDR3 sequence: CSVGRGGRSDTQYF. The CDR3 coding sequence is TGCAGCGTTGGTAGAGGGGGCCGGTCAGATACGCAGTATTTT.

The chain has TRBV29-1 and TRBJ2-7, with 8 bases that match TRBD1. The CDR3 has 13 residues. V shed 6 bases, J shed 1 base, and the junction held 5 bases outside the gene matches. From germline, CDR1 is SQVTM and CDR2 ANQGSEA. CDR3 sequence (DNA): TGCAGCGTCCAAGGACAGGGTTCCTACGAGCAGTACTTC. Protein product: CSVQGQGSYEQYF.

The gene calls are TRBV29-1 and TRBJ1-2; the match to TRBD1 covers 7 bases. The CDR3 length is 13 residues. Germline-derived CDR1 and CDR2 are SQVTM and ANQGSEA. The junction had 4 bases not matched to a gene; V was cut back by 4 bases and J by 2 bases. CDR3 DNA: TGCAGCGTTGGATCAGGGGGAAACTATGGCTACACCTTC. Amino acid sequence: CSVGSGGNYGYTF.

This clone came up a few times. The V gene is TRBV10-3, the J gene TRBJ1-2; D call uncertain. V was cut by 3 bases and J by 8 bases, with 10 bases left in between. This CDR3 is 12 amino acids long. Germline-derived CDR1 and CDR2 are ENHRY and SYGVKD. As DNA, the CDR3 is TGTGCCATCAGTGAAGGAGGGAACGGCTACACCTTC. Its protein product is CAISEGGNGYTF.

The chain employs TRBV30 and TRBJ1-1; possible D gene TRBD1, 5 bases. Germline V CDR1 and CDR2: GTSNPN, SVGIG (reference sequence). The CDR3 runs to 12 residues. V lost 5 bases and J lost 4, with 11 bases in between. The CDR3: CAWDTGGTEAFF. The CDR3 DNA sequence: TGTGCCTGGGACACAGGAGGCACTGAAGCTTTCTTT.

V gene TRBV7-2 combines with J gene TRBJ1-5; no definite D call. The V end lost 5 bases, the J end lost 4 bases, and 12 bases lay between the germline ends. There are 14 residues in the CDR3. Germline CDR1 is SGHTA and CDR2 is FQGNSA. Written as DNA, the CDR3 is TGTGCCAGCAGCCAGGCAGCAGTGAATCAGCCCCAGCATTTT. Protein: CASSQAAVNQPQHF.